One and the same sample provided the 30 T cell receptor beta chains below, sequenced in a study of blood T cell repertoires in COVID-19. The protocol was immunoSEQ multiplex PCR, while the TCRdb copy is restricted to in-frame clones and leaves out a portion. The data contain roughly 400,000 clones, more than 75% of them seen just once; the ten biggest clones take up under 3%. The sequenced material came from peripheral blood. These receptors were collected from a woman aged 60-75 years with COVID-19, enrolled during active disease.

The CDR3 coding sequence is TGTGCCTGGAGTCACCGGGGAGCGGGGGCCATGGAGACCCAGTACTTC. Its translation: CAWSHRGAGAMETQYF. The genes are TRBV30 and TRBJ2-5; 8 bases fit TRBD2. V dropped 2 bases and J dropped 5; count of bases not matched to a gene: 13. Per germline, CDR1 GTSNPN and CDR2 SVGIG (reference sequence). This CDR3 is 16 amino acids long.

The V gene is TRBV3-1 (or the pseudogene TRBV3-2), the J gene TRBJ1-2; D unclear. Germline lookup yields CDR1 LGHDT and CDR2 YNNKEL (reference sequence). V dropped 2 bases and J dropped 7 bases, with 8 bases sitting between them. The CDR3 is 12 amino acids. CDR3 amino acids: CASSQLTSGYTF. In DNA, the CDR3 is TGTGCCAGCAGCCAACTGACAAGTGGCTACACCTTC.

This clone turned up a few times. This sequence joins TRBV9 and TRBJ1-1, with D perhaps TRBD1 (5 bases). The germline V gene encodes CDR1 SGDLS and CDR2 YYNGEE. Trimming took 3 bases from V and 3 from J, leaving 15 bases between them. This CDR3 comprises 15 residues. The CDR3 bases are TGTGCCAGCAGCGGCTCACAGGCTCTCGACACTGAAGCTTTCTTT. This gives the protein CASSGSQALDTEAFF. The full variable domain, completed using reference TRBV9 and TRBJ1-1, is DSGVTQTPKHLITATGQRVTLRCSPRSGDLSVYWYQQSLDQGLQFLIQYYNGEERAKGNILERFSAQQFPDLHSELNLSSLELGDSALYFCASSGSQALDTEAFFGQGTRLTVV.

The chain joins TRBV3-1 (or the pseudogene TRBV3-2) to TRBJ1-2; 8 nucleotides align to TRBD1. The trim removed 2 bases at V and 2 bases at J, leaving 13 bases unmatched. Germline loops: CDR1 LGHDT, CDR2 YNNKEL (reference sequence). The CDR3 covers 18 residues. The CDR3 here is CASSQWTGRTLSNYGYTF. The CDR3 region has the DNA TGTGCCAGCAGCCAATGGACAGGGAGGACACTAAGCAACTATGGCTACACCTTC.

The chain recombines TRBV13 with TRBJ1-2; 12 bases match TRBD1. Germline CDR1 reads PRHDT; CDR2 reads FYEKMQ (reference sequence). CDR3 size: 16 residues. J lost 2 bases, V lost 0 bases, and 1 base had no gene match. CDR3 sequence: CASSLGGTGGNYGYTF. CDR3 in DNA: TGTGCCAGCAGCTTAGGGGGGACAGGGGGCAACTATGGCTACACCTTC.

V usage is TRBV7-2 and J usage is TRBJ1-2; 10 bases are shared with TRBD1. Trimming removed 5 bases from V and 0 bases from J; junction bases left unmatched: 9. The CDR3 is 17 amino acids. Germline CDR1 SGHTA, CDR2 FQGNSA. DNA for the CDR3: TGTGCCAGCAGCCGTAGACAGGGGGCGGGGGCTAACTATGGCTACACCTTC. Translating gives CASSRRQGAGANYGYTF.

The genes are TRBV2 and TRBJ1-5; no reliable D call. Per germline, CDR1 SNHLY and CDR2 FYNNEI. V shed 3 bases and J shed 5 bases, with 5 bases lying between them. CDR3 length equals 12 residues. CDR3 in DNA: TGTGCCAGCAGTGAGAGGTATCAGCCCCAGCATTTT. Encoded protein: CASSERYQPQHF.

V and J are TRBV19 and TRBJ2-3; 11 bases fit TRBD2. This CDR3 contains 18 residues. The germline V gene has CDR1 LNHDA and CDR2 SQIVND (reference sequence). Unmatched junction bases numbered 19, after V lost 6 bases and J lost 8 bases. The CDR3 loop reads CASSPPGGLAGGKGTQYF. The CDR3 DNA reads as TGTGCCAGTAGCCCTCCAGGAGGCCTAGCGGGGGGTAAGGGTACGCAGTATTTT.

The genes are TRBV28 and TRBJ2-5; the match to TRBD2 covers 9 bases. Germline CDR1 and CDR2: MDHEN and SYDVKM. The CDR3 extends over 15 amino acids. V lost 10 bases to trimming and J lost 5 bases; unmatched junction nucleotides: 14. CDR3 region: CATRQGGGARETQYF. The CDR3 DNA sequence: TGTGCCACCCGACAGGGCGGGGGGGCCCGGGAGACCCAGTACTTC.

V usage is TRBV19 and J usage is TRBJ2-7; 10 positions agree with TRBD2. V was pared by 10 bases and J by 7 bases, with 13 bases of the junction left unmatched. The CDR3 consists of 14 residues. Germline loops: CDR1 LNHDA, CDR2 SQIVND (reference sequence). The CDR3 region is CATGGAGGLREQYF. CDR3 coding DNA: TGTGCCACCGGAGGAGCGGGGGGGCTCCGGGAGCAGTACTTC.

The V and J genes are TRBV18 and TRBJ1-3, with D possibly being TRBD1 (6 bases). CDR3 length: 15 residues. Germline loops: CDR1 KGHSH, CDR2 LQKENI. Trimming took off 3 bases at V and 8 bases at J, with 17 bases between the two ends. As DNA, the CDR3 is TGTGCCAGCTCACCTTCCCAACAGGGTGCGGACACCATATATTTT. It codes for CASSPSQQGADTIYF.

V gene TRBV7-2 combines with J gene TRBJ2-7, with 10 nucleotides matching TRBD1. Unmatched junction bases numbered 7, after V lost 10 bases and J lost 4 bases. This CDR3 is built from 13 residues. Germline CDR1 is SGHTA and CDR2 is FQGNSA. The CDR3 DNA is TGTGCCAATACGACAGGGGGCAGATACGAGCAGTACTTC. Translation gives CANTTGGRYEQYF.

This rearrangement joins TRBV6-6 to TRBJ1-5, with D perhaps matching TRBD1 (5 bases). The CDR3 is made up of 14 amino acids. The germline V gene has CDR1 MNHNY and CDR2 SVGAGI (reference sequence). Trimming took 7 bases from V and 7 from J, leaving 17 bases between them. CDR3 region: CASTSSGGKQPQHF. CDR3 DNA: TGTGCCAGCACCTCCTCCGGGGGGAAACAGCCCCAGCATTTT.

The chain combines TRBV4-1 with TRBJ2-7; 7 bases are a match to TRBD1. CDR1 is MGHRA and CDR2 is YSYEKL in the germline V gene. The CDR3 runs to 17 residues. V was pared by 4 bases and J by 0 bases, with 12 bases of the junction left unmatched. The CDR3: CASSLESPGQSSYEQYF. In DNA, the CDR3 is TGCGCCAGCAGCCTCGAGTCGCCGGGACAGAGCTCCTACGAGCAGTACTTC.

J is TRBJ1-3 and V is TRBV5-6; D perhaps matches TRBD1 (5 bases). Germline V lookup: CDR1 SGHDT, CDR2 YYEEEE. This CDR3 has 15 residues. Between the trimmed V and J ends, which lost 3 bases and 0 bases, there was a span of 10 bases. The CDR3 DNA reads as TGTGCCAGCAGCTCGACAGTTTCCTCTGGAAACACCATATATTTT. Translating it yields CASSSTVSSGNTIYF.

The chain combines TRBV7-8 with TRBJ2-1; 10 nucleotides match TRBD1. This CDR3 has 17 amino acids. The trim removed 5 bases at V and 4 bases at J, leaving 11 bases unmatched. Germline CDR1 and CDR2: SGHVS and FQNEAQ. CDR3 protein: CASSPSARDRGYNEQFF. The CDR3 DNA reads as TGTGCCAGCAGCCCTAGCGCTCGGGACAGGGGTTACAATGAGCAGTTCTTC. The full variable domain, its missing parts supplied by reference TRBV7-8 and TRBJ2-1, is GAGVSQSPRYKVAKRGQDVALRCDPISGHVSLFWYQQALGQGPEFLTYFQNEAQLDKSGLPSDRFFAERPEGSVSTLKIQRTQQEDSAVYLCASSPSARDRGYNEQFFGPGTRLTVL.

V and J are TRBV11-3 and TRBJ2-2; D gene uncertain. With 2 bases removed from V and 7 bases from J, the gap between germline ends came to 11 bases. Germline V gene data show CDR1 as SGHNT and CDR2 as YENEEA. This CDR3 spans 14 amino acids. The CDR3 loop reads CASSLLPLVGELFF. The CDR3 nucleotides are TGTGCCAGCAGCTTACTCCCACTGGTCGGGGAGCTGTTTTTT.

This clone was found many times. V and J are TRBV29-1 and TRBJ1-2; TRBD1 matches at 8 bases. Germline V CDR1 and CDR2: SQVTM, ANQGSEA. The CDR3 is made up of 13 amino acids. V lost 7 bases and J lost 3; bases outside the gene matches: 7. The CDR3 loop is CSGSGGQDYGYTF. CDR3 bases: TGCAGCGGGTCGGGGGGACAGGACTATGGCTACACCTTC.

This rearrangement joins TRBV7-7 to TRBJ2-5; the match to TRBD2 covers 9 bases. Germline assignment: CDR1 SSHAT and CDR2 FNYEAQ (reference sequence). V lost 1 base and J lost 4; bases outside the gene matches: 7. This CDR3 has 16 residues. CDR3 sequence (DNA): TGTGCCAGCAGCTTAGTTGCGGGGGGGCTGAGAGAGACCCAGTACTTC. Its translation: CASSLVAGGLRETQYF.

DNA for the CDR3: TGTGCCAGCAGTGACGTATACAGCTACGAGCAGTACTTC. It specifies CASSDVYSYEQYF. The chain couples TRBV2 to TRBJ2-7; D is undetermined. V lost 3 bases, J lost 3 bases, and 9 bases lay in between. CDR1 and CDR2 from the germline V gene are SNHLY and FYNNEI. The CDR3 is 13 amino acids.

The rearrangement links TRBV7-2 to TRBJ1-4; D may be TRBD1 (5 bases). Germline-derived CDR1 and CDR2 are SGHTA and FQGNSA. This CDR3 comprises 15 residues. V lost 6 bases to trimming and J lost 10 bases, with 21 bases between them. CDR3 region: CASSFQSPGLGKLFF. CDR3 bases: TGTGCCAGCAGTTTCCAGTCCCCAGGGCTGGGAAAACTGTTTTTT.

Remarks on this clone: Other DNA sequences from this sample encode an identical CDR3 as well. The V call is TRBV3-1 (or the pseudogene TRBV3-2), the J call TRBJ2-7, with D tentatively TRBD2 (6 bases). Looked up from germline, CDR1 is LGHDT and CDR2 is YNNKEL (reference sequence). This CDR3 is built from 13 residues. The V gene lost 4 bases and the J gene lost 2 bases, with 9 bases spanning the gap. CDR3 bases: TGTGCCAGCAGCCTCGGGGGTCCCTACGAGCAGTACTTC. Translated: CASSLGGPYEQYF.

This sequence joins TRBV7-9 and TRBJ1-2, with a tentative D call TRBD1 (6 bases). Trimming shortened V by 5 bases and J by 5 bases, and 15 bases separated the two germline ends. CDR1 is SEHNR and CDR2 is FQNEAQ in the germline V gene (reference sequence). This CDR3 region has 14 residues. The CDR3 nucleotides read TGTGCCAGCAGCGCCCGGGACATTCTATATGGCTACACCTTC. Its protein is CASSARDILYGYTF.

The gene calls are TRBV6-6 and TRBJ2-7; D uncertain. V was trimmed by 5 bases and J by 5 bases, leaving 13 bases between them. In germline, CDR1 is MNHNY, CDR2 SVGAGI (reference sequence). The CDR3 is 13 residues long. CDR3 in amino acids: CASSQAPVHEQYF. CDR3 sequence (DNA): TGTGCCAGCAGTCAAGCTCCTGTACACGAGCAGTACTTC.

The J gene is TRBJ1-3, the V gene TRBV18; D perhaps matches TRBD1 (6 bases). Trimming pared 3 bases from V and 5 bases from J, leaving 11 bases between. In germline, CDR1 is KGHSH, CDR2 LQKENI. The CDR3 loop spans 14 amino acids. The CDR3 is CASSPAGGRNTIYF. DNA of the CDR3: TGTGCCAGCTCACCCGCGGGGGGCCGAAACACCATATATTTT.

CDR3 sequence reads: CASRRGGANTGELFF. CDR3 DNA sequence: TGTGCCAGTAGACGGGGGGGTGCGAACACCGGGGAGCTGTTTTTT. The chain joins TRBV19 to TRBJ2-2; 8 bases fit TRBD2. The CDR3 runs to 15 residues. CDR1 and CDR2 (germline): LNHDA, SQIVND (reference sequence). The J segment lost 0 bases and the V segment lost 6 bases, leaving 3 bases of the junction unmatched.

This chain connects TRBV11-2 to TRBJ1-6; 10 nucleotides line up with TRBD1. The CDR3 consists of 16 residues. The J segment lost 8 bases and the V segment lost 3 bases, leaving 7 bases of the junction unmatched. Germline CDR1 and CDR2: SGHAT and FQNNGV. CDR3 sequence (DNA): TGTGCCAGCAGCTTTTGGTCGGGACAGGGGTATTCACCCCTCCACTTT. It yields the protein CASSFWSGQGYSPLHF.

This clone was seen only once. This chain connects TRBV11-3 to TRBJ2-3; 13 bases are shared with TRBD2. This CDR3 is built from 18 residues. With V trimmed by 5 bases and J by 4 bases, 12 bases remained unmatched. CDR1 and CDR2 (germline): SGHNT, YENEEA. CDR3: CASSVGLAGDPVADTQYF. DNA for the CDR3: TGTGCCAGCAGCGTCGGACTAGCGGGGGACCCGGTCGCAGATACGCAGTATTTT.

The rearrangement joins TRBV7-9 to TRBJ1-2, with 8 bases identical to TRBD1. This CDR3 is 15 amino acids long. CDR1 SEHNR and CDR2 FQNEAQ come from the germline V gene (reference sequence). V lost 3 bases and J lost 4; bases outside the gene matches: 7. Here the CDR3 reads CASSFAQGGGYGYTF. The CDR3, as DNA: TGTGCCAGCAGCTTTGCACAGGGGGGAGGCTATGGCTACACCTTC.

This CDR3 reads CASSLGPTGADTGELFF. The CDR3 DNA reads TGCGCCAGCAGCTTGGGGCCGACAGGCGCGGACACCGGGGAGCTGTTTTTT. V usage is TRBV5-1 and J usage is TRBJ2-2, with D possibly being TRBD1 (6 bases). The CDR3 runs 17 residues. Germline values: CDR1 SGHRS, CDR2 YFSETQ. Deletions cut 0 bases from V and 3 bases from J, with 15 bases between.